Below are 9 T cell receptor beta chains sequenced from a single sample in a study of blood T cell repertoires in COVID-19. Libraries were prepared by immunoSEQ multiplex PCR; TCRdb keeps only in-frame clonotypes and omits some of them. The repertoire holds 150,000 or so clones, with approximately 87% as singletons. Sequenced sample: peripheral blood. The receptors originated from a man older than 75 with acute or convalescent COVID-19.

The chain links TRBV27 to TRBJ2-1; D is perhaps TRBD2 (6 bases). Trimming pared 6 bases from V and 15 bases from J, leaving 18 bases between. Germline assignment: CDR1 MNHEY and CDR2 SMNVEV (reference sequence). CDR3 length: 12 amino acids. DNA of the CDR3: TGTGCCAGCAGATCGGGACTCCAGAGGGTGTTCTTC. Amino acid sequence: CASRSGLQRVFF.

The V gene is TRBV7-9, the J gene TRBJ1-5, with D possibly TRBD1 on 5 matching bases. Germline lookup yields CDR1 SEHNR and CDR2 FQNEAQ (reference sequence). The length of the CDR3 is 14 residues. V was clipped by 3 bases and J by 12 bases, with 18 bases between them. CDR3 sequence: CASSFGQGTERQHF. Here the CDR3 DNA reads TGTGCCAGCAGCTTCGGGCAGGGAACCGAGCGCCAGCATTTT.

This clone was seen a few times. The V and J genes are TRBV29-1 and TRBJ2-5; the D gene is possibly TRBD2 (5 bases). This CDR3 comprises 17 residues. Germline V gene sequence: CDR1 SQVTM, CDR2 ANQGSEA. V was clipped by 3 bases and J by 5 bases, with 25 bases between them. The DNA for the CDR3 is TGCAGCGTTGATCCCTACCTCCGGGCCGACGAGCGGGAGACCCAGTACTTC. It encodes CSVDPYLRADERETQYF.

This chain joins TRBV5-5 and TRBJ2-2, with D perhaps matching TRBD2 (6 bases). The CDR3 spans 14 residues. Germline-derived CDR1 and CDR2 are SGHKS and YYEKEE (reference sequence). Deletions cut 3 bases from V and 7 bases from J, with 13 bases between. The DNA of the CDR3 is TGTGCCAGCAGCTGGGAGGTGGGACTCGGGGAGCTGTTTTTT. Translating it yields CASSWEVGLGELFF.

The chain joins TRBV19 to TRBJ2-2; perhaps TRBD1 as D (7 bases). CDR3 length equals 15 residues. Per the germline V gene, CDR1 is LNHDA and CDR2 is SQIVND (reference sequence). V was cut by 10 bases and J by 0 bases, with 15 bases left in between. The CDR3 protein is CATRRGQTNTGELFF. The CDR3 nucleotides are TGTGCCACCAGGAGGGGGCAGACGAACACCGGGGAGCTGTTTTTT.

The rearrangement joins TRBV30 to TRBJ2-4; D gene ambiguous. The CDR3 is made up of 15 amino acids. Germline CDR1 is GTSNPN and CDR2 is SVGIG (reference sequence). With 4 bases removed from V and 0 bases from J, the gap between germline ends came to 13 bases. The CDR3 DNA is TGTGCCTGGACACCACCGGGTTTAGCCAAAAACATTCAGTACTTC. It is translated as CAWTPPGLAKNIQYF.

V and J are TRBV6-1 and TRBJ1-2; D is perhaps TRBD1 (6 bases). There are 12 residues in the CDR3. Between the trimmed V and J ends, which lost 2 bases and 8 bases, there was a span of 9 bases. Germline CDR1 reads MNHNS; CDR2 reads SASEGT. The CDR3 DNA reads TGTGCCAGCAGTGAACGAGGGACAGGCTACACCTTC. Its translation: CASSERGTGYTF.

The gene calls are TRBV5-1 and TRBJ1-1; 12 bases agree with TRBD1. Germline V gene sequence: CDR1 SGHRS, CDR2 YFSETQ. The CDR3 contains 17 residues. J was trimmed by 0 bases and V by 3 bases; bases with no gene match: 6. CDR3: CASSSGTGGSVNTEAFF. The CDR3 DNA sequence: TGCGCCAGCAGCTCCGGGACAGGGGGCTCTGTGAACACTGAAGCTTTCTTT.

V usage is TRBV6-4 and J usage is TRBJ1-3, with 9 positions matching TRBD1. V was pared by 6 bases and J by 1 base, with 10 bases of the junction left unmatched. Germline assignment: CDR1 MRHNA and CDR2 SNTAGT. The CDR3 is 17 residues long. Here the CDR3 DNA reads TGTGCCAGCAGACTCCGGGACAGGGATTCATCTGGAAACACCATATATTTT. This gives the protein CASRLRDRDSSGNTIYF.